This T cell receptor beta chain was found in a study of T cells in Graves' hyperthyroidism and ophthalmopathy. Study findings and constraints: The model forecast ophthalmopathy, anticipating it by a median about 7 months before onset. Blood held most thyroid clonotypes expanded above 0.001 frequency.

Ten or more counts support this clonotype. As yet, its antigen is unknown. Patients with uncontrolled infections, other autoimmune diseases, pregnancy or lactation were excluded. Extraction of PBMCs used 9 to 10 ml of fresh peripheral blood. The CDR3 totals 14 residues. Per germline, CDR1 SEHNR and CDR2 FQNEAQ (reference sequence). V was cut by 5 bases and J by 0 bases, with 11 bases left in between. RNA transcripts yielded amplified TCR beta CDR3 regions. Carried out on the TCR CDR3, a first-round RT-PCR used the HTBI primer set. TCRdb re-called the multiplex PCR reads through MiXCR, storing one row per CDR3 protein. The sample shows hundreds of thousands of distinct CDR3 sequences, more than 12% of them seen only once.

Sample: blood. This chain joins TRBV7-9 and TRBJ2-7, with D unclear. The sequence was obtained from a woman aged 45-60 years with Graves' ophthalmopathy. This CDR3 is CASSPANYSYEQYF. CDR3 sequence (DNA): TGTGCCAGCAGCCCAGCGAACTACTCCTACGAGCAGTACTTC.